A single T cell receptor beta chain is shown here with its context. This CDR3 region has 15 residues. Germline V gives CDR1 KGHSY, CDR2 FQNENV. V dropped 4 bases and J dropped 4; count of bases not matched to a gene: 7. These data are taken from a study of somatic mutations in cytotoxic T cells in rheumatoid arthritis. The method was immunoSEQ multiplex PCR; TCRdb's version includes in-frame clones alone and lacks a portion of them. The profile shows 18,000 or so clones, over 70% of them singletons. The receptor's source is a woman aged 55-75 years in good health. The chain links TRBV16 to TRBJ1-2; 9 positions match TRBD1. The specimen sequenced was CD8+ T cells sorted from blood. DNA for the CDR3: TGTGCCAGCAGCCCTCGGACAGGGGAGGTCTATGGCTACACCTTC. Amino acids: CASSPRTGEVYGYTF.